Below, 16 T cell receptor beta chains from the same sample are listed, as sequenced in a study of PD-L1 blockade in urothelial cancer. This sample's time point: pretreatment peripheral blood. Sequencing used immunoSEQ multiplex PCR; TCRdb keeps in-frame clones, though not all of them. The sample has roughly 100,000 clones, about 90% seen once. Source: PBMCs, taken around atezolizumab (anti-PD-L1) treatment. These receptors were obtained from an elderly woman with urothelial cancer.

This chain links TRBV19 with TRBJ2-7; 13 nucleotides line up with TRBD2. CDR1 LNHDA and CDR2 SQIVND come from the germline V gene (reference sequence). This CDR3 is built from 14 residues. Trimming took 8 bases from V and 2 from J; bases not matched to a gene: 3. This CDR3 reads CASQLAGGTYEQYF. The DNA for the CDR3 is TGTGCCAGTCAACTAGCGGGAGGGACCTACGAGCAGTACTTC.

J is TRBJ2-1 and V is TRBV5-1; a possible D gene is TRBD2 (5 bases). This CDR3 is 15 amino acids long. Germline CDR1 reads SGHRS; CDR2 reads YFSETQ. The ends were cut back, 3 bases at V and 3 bases at J, with 13 bases in the middle. Here the CDR3 reads CASSSSGLGYNEQFF. DNA for the CDR3: TGCGCCAGCAGCTCCTCGGGATTGGGCTACAATGAGCAGTTCTTC.

Here the CDR3 DNA reads TGTGCCAGCAGCCAACTCCGGGTGAGGAATCAGCCCCAGCATTTT. Protein sequence: CASSQLRVRNQPQHF. This chain joins TRBV2 and TRBJ1-5, with D hard to call. Germline V gene sequence: CDR1 SNHLY, CDR2 FYNNEI. V lost 6 bases and J lost 4, with 16 bases in between. This CDR3 is 15 amino acids long.

This chain links TRBV19 with TRBJ1-1, with D possibly matching TRBD1 (6 bases). CDR1 and CDR2 (germline): LNHDA, SQIVND (reference sequence). Trimming left V 6 bases short and J 6 bases short, with 14 bases between. The CDR3 totals 13 residues. CDR3: CASRTGGYAEAFF. The CDR3 region has the DNA TGTGCCAGTAGGACAGGTGGCTACGCTGAAGCTTTCTTT.

The V and J genes are TRBV5-6 and TRBJ1-5; D might be TRBD1 (6 bases). Germline V gives CDR1 SGHDT, CDR2 YYEEEE. There are 14 residues in the CDR3. Trimming shortened V by 1 base and J by 7 bases, and 12 bases separated the two germline ends. The CDR3: CASSLYSGAQPQHF. The DNA of the CDR3 is TGTGCCAGCAGCTTGTACTCAGGGGCCCAGCCCCAGCATTTT.

This sequence joins TRBV28 and TRBJ2-7; D is unresolved. Between the trimmed V and J ends, which lost 5 bases and 4 bases, there was a span of 12 bases. The CDR3 is 13 residues long. Germline assignment: CDR1 MDHEN and CDR2 SYDVKM. CDR3 coding DNA: TGTGCCAGCAGTCTAGGTTTTTCGTACGAGCAGTACTTC. It specifies CASSLGFSYEQYF.

V and J are TRBV5-1 and TRBJ2-2, with 13 nucleotides matching TRBD2. The germline gives CDR1 SGHRS, CDR2 YFSETQ. CDR3 length: 17 residues. Trimming at V came to 4 bases and at J to 2 bases, leaving 5 bases not matched to a gene. This CDR3 is CASSPTSGRANTGELFF. Here the CDR3 DNA reads TGCGCCAGCAGCCCCACTAGCGGGAGGGCCAACACCGGGGAGCTGTTTTTT.

The V and J genes are TRBV2 and TRBJ2-3; 13 bases are shared with TRBD2. Germline values: CDR1 SNHLY, CDR2 FYNNEI. V gave up 9 bases and J gave up 6 bases; unmatched junction bases: 9. The CDR3 runs to 15 residues. CDR3 sequence (DNA): TGTGCCAGACGATCGGGACTAGCGGGAACGGATACGCAGTATTTT. This codes for CARRSGLAGTDTQYF.

V is TRBV5-1 and J is TRBJ2-1; 10 bases match TRBD2. V dropped 4 bases and J dropped 5; count of bases not matched to a gene: 6. This CDR3 region has 15 residues. Germline loops: CDR1 SGHRS, CDR2 YFSETQ. The CDR3 protein is CASSESGRANNEQFF. The CDR3 bases are TGCGCCAGCAGCGAAAGCGGGAGGGCCAACAATGAGCAGTTCTTC.

The chain carries TRBV5-1 and TRBJ2-2; tentative D call: TRBD2 (6 bases). V lost 3 bases and J 7 bases, leaving 10 bases between the germline ends. There are 13 residues in the CDR3. Germline CDR1 and CDR2: SGHRS and YFSETQ. CDR3 in DNA: TGCGCCAGCAGCTCCTCGGAGGGCGGGGAGCTGTTTTTT. Amino acids: CASSSSEGGELFF.

V is TRBV5-1 and J is TRBJ2-1; D is ambiguous. V lost 0 bases and J 9 bases, leaving 16 bases between the germline ends. The CDR3 is 15 residues long. Germline V lookup: CDR1 SGHRS, CDR2 YFSETQ. CDR3 in amino acids: CASSLGLAGTSEQFF. The DNA for the CDR3 is TGCGCCAGCAGCTTGGGTTTAGCCGGTACGAGTGAGCAGTTCTTC.

The genes are TRBV6-6 and TRBJ1-2, with D possibly matching TRBD1 (6 bases). The CDR3 contains 12 residues. The germline CDR1 and CDR2 sequences are MNHNY and SVGAGI (reference sequence). Deletions cut 6 bases from V and 7 bases from J, with 12 bases between. CDR3 in amino acids: CASRQGGSGYTF. Written as DNA, the CDR3 is TGTGCCAGCAGACAGGGTGGATCTGGCTACACCTTC.

The rearrangement links TRBV18 to TRBJ1-5; 12 bases fit TRBD1. Looked up from germline, CDR1 is KGHSH and CDR2 is LQKENI. This CDR3 is 15 amino acids long. With 5 bases clipped from V and 5 bases from J, the junction kept 4 bases outside the gene matches. The CDR3 nucleotides are TGTGCCAGCTCAAGGGACAGGGGGCGTGATCAGCCCCAGCATTTT. Its translation: CASSRDRGRDQPQHF. The whole variable domain, remainder taken from reference TRBV18 and TRBJ1-5, is NAGVMQNPRHLVRRRGQEARLRCSPMKGHSHVYWYRQLPEEGLKFMVYLQKENIIDESGMPKERFSAEFPKEGPSILRIQQVVRGDSAAYFCASSRDRGRDQPQHFGDGTRLSIL.

The chain employs TRBV10-1 and TRBJ2-7; 10 nucleotides match TRBD1. Germline CDR1 WNHNN, CDR2 SYGVQD (reference sequence). V gave up 6 bases and J gave up 7 bases; unmatched junction bases: 9. The CDR3 is 14 amino acids. The CDR3 DNA is TGCGCCAGCAGACCCGGACAGGGGGTGGGTGAGCAGTACTTC. It codes for CASRPGQGVGEQYF.

The chain uses TRBV11-2 and TRBJ2-2; 11 bases align to TRBD1. CDR1 is SGHAT and CDR2 is FQNNGV in the germline V gene. The CDR3 loop spans 15 amino acids. V shed 9 bases and J 9 bases; nucleotides not matched to a gene: 12. The CDR3 region has the DNA TGTGCCAGTTCCCCGAAAGGACAGGGGGCGTGGGAGCTGTTTTTT. This encodes CASSPKGQGAWELFF.

V gene TRBV5-4 combines with J gene TRBJ2-7, with TRBD2 identical over 9 bases. CDR1 SGHNT and CDR2 YYREEE come from the germline V gene (reference sequence). The CDR3 contains 15 residues. Losses at the gene ends were 0 bases for V and 2 bases for J; bases not matched to a gene: 3. CDR3 sequence: CASSLEPSGTYEQYF. CDR3 nucleotides: TGTGCCAGCAGCTTGGAACCTAGCGGGACCTACGAGCAGTACTTC.